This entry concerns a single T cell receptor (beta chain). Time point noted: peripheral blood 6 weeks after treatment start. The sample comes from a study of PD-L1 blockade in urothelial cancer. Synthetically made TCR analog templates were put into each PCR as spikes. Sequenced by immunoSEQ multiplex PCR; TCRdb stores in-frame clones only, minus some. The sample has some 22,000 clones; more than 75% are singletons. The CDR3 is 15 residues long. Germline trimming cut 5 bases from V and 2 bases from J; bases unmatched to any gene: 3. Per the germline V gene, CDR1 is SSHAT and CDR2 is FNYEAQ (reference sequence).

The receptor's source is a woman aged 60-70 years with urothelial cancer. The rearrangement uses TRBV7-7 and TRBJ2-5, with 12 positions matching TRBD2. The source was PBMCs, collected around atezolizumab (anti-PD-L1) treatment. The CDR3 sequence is CASSPGLAGQETQYF. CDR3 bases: TGTGCCAGCAGCCCAGGACTAGCGGGACAAGAGACCCAGTACTTC.